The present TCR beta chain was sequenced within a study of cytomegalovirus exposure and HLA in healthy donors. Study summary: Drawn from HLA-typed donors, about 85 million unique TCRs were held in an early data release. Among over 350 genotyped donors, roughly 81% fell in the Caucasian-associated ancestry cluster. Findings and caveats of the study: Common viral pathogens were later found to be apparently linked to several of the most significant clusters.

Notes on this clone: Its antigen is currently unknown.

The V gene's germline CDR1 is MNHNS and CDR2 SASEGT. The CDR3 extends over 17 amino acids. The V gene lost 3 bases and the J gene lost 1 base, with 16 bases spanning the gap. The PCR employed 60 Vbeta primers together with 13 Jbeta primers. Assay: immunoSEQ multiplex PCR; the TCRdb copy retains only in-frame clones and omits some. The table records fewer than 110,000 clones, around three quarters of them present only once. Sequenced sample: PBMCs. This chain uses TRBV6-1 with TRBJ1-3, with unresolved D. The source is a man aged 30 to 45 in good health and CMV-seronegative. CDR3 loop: CASSEVSAGGSGNTIYF. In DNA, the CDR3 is TGTGCCAGCAGTGAGGTGTCTGCCGGAGGGTCTGGAAACACCATATATTTT.